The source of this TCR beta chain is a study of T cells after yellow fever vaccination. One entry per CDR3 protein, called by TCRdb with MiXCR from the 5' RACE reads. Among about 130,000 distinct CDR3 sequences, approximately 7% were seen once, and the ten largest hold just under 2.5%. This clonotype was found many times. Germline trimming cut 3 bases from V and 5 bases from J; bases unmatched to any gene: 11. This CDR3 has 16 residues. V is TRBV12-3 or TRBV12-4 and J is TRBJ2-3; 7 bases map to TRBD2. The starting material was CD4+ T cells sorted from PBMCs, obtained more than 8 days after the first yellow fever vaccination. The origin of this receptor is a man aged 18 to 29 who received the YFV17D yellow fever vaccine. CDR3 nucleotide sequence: TGTGCCAGCAGTTTGCTGAGATTACGCGGGGGAGATACGCAGTATTTT. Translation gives CASSLLRLRGGDTQYF.